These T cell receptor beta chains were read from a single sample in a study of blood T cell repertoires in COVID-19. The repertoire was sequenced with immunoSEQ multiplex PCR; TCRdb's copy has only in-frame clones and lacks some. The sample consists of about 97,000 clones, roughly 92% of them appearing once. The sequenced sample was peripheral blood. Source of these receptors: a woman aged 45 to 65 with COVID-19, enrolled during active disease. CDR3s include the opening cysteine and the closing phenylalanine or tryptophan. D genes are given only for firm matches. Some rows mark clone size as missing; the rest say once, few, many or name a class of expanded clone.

CDR3 protein: CASKHVYRVGGSNQPQHF; CDR3 DNA: TGTGCCAGCAAACACGTGTACCGAGTAGGGGGTAGCAATCAGCCCCAGCATTTT; V gene: TRBV19; D gene: .; clone size: .; J gene: TRBJ1-5
CDR3 protein: CASSMGQAGETQYF; CDR3 DNA: TGTGCCAGTAGTATGGGTCAGGCTGGGGAGACCCAGTACTTC; V gene: TRBV19; D gene: .; clone size: .; J gene: TRBJ2-5
CDR3 protein: CASRVGNTEAFF; CDR3 DNA: TGTGCCAGCCGGGTAGGGAACACTGAAGCTTTCTTT; V gene: TRBV2; D gene: .; clone size: .; J gene: TRBJ1-1
CDR3 protein: CASGLSPVLQGQQFSNQPQHF; CDR3 DNA: TGTGCTAGTGGCTTGTCCCCCGTGCTTCAGGGACAGCAATTTAGCAATCAGCCCCAGCATTTT; V gene: TRBV12-5; D gene: TRBD1; clone size: .; J gene: TRBJ1-5
CDR3 protein: CASRDSWTSGNTIYF; CDR3 DNA: TGTGCCAGCAGGGACTCGTGGACCTCTGGAAACACCATATATTTT; V gene: TRBV6-5; D gene: .; clone size: .; J gene: TRBJ1-3
CDR3 protein: CASSQTPTPRGLFF; CDR3 DNA: TGCGCCAGCAGCCAAACCCCAACCCCCCGGGGACTGTTTTTT; V gene: TRBV4-1; D gene: .; clone size: .; J gene: TRBJ1-4
CDR3 protein: CASSQETAGGIHEQFF; CDR3 DNA: TGCGCCAGCAGCCAAGAAACAGCGGGGGGGATACATGAGCAGTTCTTC; V gene: TRBV4-1; D gene: TRBD2; clone size: .; J gene: TRBJ2-1
CDR3 protein: CASSPLQGFSYEQYF; CDR3 DNA: TGTGCCAGCAGCCCCTTACAGGGGTTCTCCTACGAGCAGTACTTC; V gene: TRBV27; D gene: TRBD1; clone size: few; J gene: TRBJ2-7
CDR3 protein: CASSLRHGTGATNEKLFF; CDR3 DNA: TGTGCCAGCAGCCTCCGACACGGGACAGGTGCAACTAATGAAAAACTGTTTTTT; V gene: TRBV7-2; D gene: TRBD1; clone size: .; J gene: TRBJ1-4
CDR3 protein: CASTLGRGAEAFF; CDR3 DNA: TGTGCCAGCACCTTGGGCAGGGGGGCTGAAGCTTTCTTT; V gene: TRBV28; D gene: TRBD1; clone size: few; J gene: TRBJ1-1
CDR3 protein: CAWTGIKHSEAFF; CDR3 DNA: TGTGCCTGGACAGGGATTAAACATAGTGAAGCTTTCTTT; V gene: TRBV30; D gene: .; clone size: .; J gene: TRBJ1-1
CDR3 protein: CAISESKGVATNEKLFF; CDR3 DNA: TGTGCCATCAGTGAGTCAAAGGGGGTTGCAACTAATGAAAAACTGTTTTTT; V gene: TRBV10-3; D gene: .; clone size: .; J gene: TRBJ1-4
CDR3 protein: CASSSAAGIYGYTF; CDR3 DNA: TGTGCCAGCAGTTCGGCAGCGGGAATCTATGGCTACACCTTC; V gene: TRBV6-5; D gene: .; clone size: .; J gene: TRBJ1-2
CDR3 protein: CASSRRNPVTNYGYTF; CDR3 DNA: TGTGCCAGCAGCCGGAGGAATCCAGTGACTAACTATGGCTACACCTTC; V gene: TRBV14; D gene: .; clone size: .; J gene: TRBJ1-2
CDR3 protein: CAWRTGYNEQFF; CDR3 DNA: TGTGCCTGGAGAACAGGGTACAATGAGCAGTTCTTC; V gene: TRBV30; D gene: .; clone size: .; J gene: TRBJ2-1
CDR3 protein: CASSQDTVRGSYGYTF; CDR3 DNA: TGTGCCAGCAGCCAAGATACGGTCAGGGGAAGTTATGGCTACACCTTC; V gene: TRBV4-2; D gene: .; clone size: .; J gene: TRBJ1-2
CDR3 protein: CASSQSDTRRSYTF; CDR3 DNA: TGTGCCAGCAGCCAATCGGACACAAGGAGAAGCTACACCTTC; V gene: TRBV3-1/TRBV3-2; D gene: .; clone size: .; J gene: TRBJ1-2
CDR3 protein: CASSPPGGRVINTIYF; CDR3 DNA: TGTGCCAGCAGTCCCCCCGGAGGCAGAGTGATCAACACCATATATTTT; V gene: TRBV28; D gene: .; clone size: .; J gene: TRBJ1-3
CDR3 protein: CASSLTRGTAEAFF; CDR3 DNA: TGCGCCAGCAGCTTGACGAGGGGGACAGCTGAAGCTTTCTTT; V gene: TRBV5-1; D gene: TRBD1; clone size: .; J gene: TRBJ1-1
CDR3 protein: CASSPRTGSYGYTF; CDR3 DNA: TGTGCCAGCAGTCCGAGGACAGGGTCCTATGGCTACACCTTC; V gene: TRBV7-2; D gene: TRBD1; clone size: .; J gene: TRBJ1-2
CDR3 protein: CASSLAGGRNTEAFF; CDR3 DNA: TGTGCCAGCAGCTTAGCGGGGGGGAGGAACACTGAAGCTTTCTTT; V gene: TRBV11-3; D gene: .; clone size: .; J gene: TRBJ1-1
CDR3 protein: CASSTGGVYGYTF; CDR3 DNA: TGTGCCAGCAGCACAGGGGGGGTTTATGGCTACACCTTC; V gene: TRBV7-2; D gene: TRBD1; clone size: .; J gene: TRBJ1-2
CDR3 protein: CAINPDITGELFF; CDR3 DNA: TGTGCCATCAATCCGGACATCACCGGGGAGCTGTTTTTT; V gene: TRBV10-3; D gene: .; clone size: .; J gene: TRBJ2-2
CDR3 protein: CASLKGDYGYTF; CDR3 DNA: TGTGCCAGTTTAAAGGGGGACTATGGCTACACCTTC; V gene: TRBV19; D gene: .; clone size: .; J gene: TRBJ1-2
CDR3 protein: CASRRQGYQNTEAFF; CDR3 DNA: TGTGCCAGCAGACGACAGGGCTATCAAAACACTGAAGCTTTCTTT; V gene: TRBV27; D gene: TRBD1; clone size: .; J gene: TRBJ1-1
CDR3 protein: CASSAGVTYGYTF; CDR3 DNA: TGTGCCAGCAGCGCAGGGGTCACCTATGGCTACACCTTC; V gene: TRBV2; D gene: .; clone size: few; J gene: TRBJ1-2
CDR3 protein: CASSDISGNTIYF; CDR3 DNA: TGTGCCAGCAGCGACATCTCTGGAAACACCATATATTTT; V gene: TRBV6-2/TRBV6-3; D gene: .; clone size: once; J gene: TRBJ1-3
CDR3 protein: CASSQQGGLTGELFF; CDR3 DNA: TGTGCCAGCAGCCAACAGGGGGGATTAACCGGGGAGCTGTTTTTT; V gene: TRBV7-2; D gene: TRBD1; clone size: .; J gene: TRBJ2-2
CDR3 protein: CASSFERGYGYTF; CDR3 DNA: TGCGCCAGCAGCTTCGAGCGTGGGTATGGCTACACCTTC; V gene: TRBV5-1; D gene: .; clone size: .; J gene: TRBJ1-2
CDR3 protein: CASSRRTDGYTF; CDR3 DNA: TGTGCCAGCAGTCGCAGGACAGATGGCTACACCTTC; V gene: TRBV28; D gene: .; clone size: .; J gene: TRBJ1-2
CDR3 protein: CASSSLGTRGAWTGELFF; CDR3 DNA: TGTGCCAGCAGCTCTTTGGGGACAAGGGGCGCGTGGACCGGGGAGCTGTTTTTT; V gene: TRBV7-6; D gene: .; clone size: once; J gene: TRBJ2-2
CDR3 protein: CASSVQGTNTEAFF; CDR3 DNA: TGCGCCAGCAGCGTACAGGGGACCAACACTGAAGCTTTCTTT; V gene: TRBV5-1; D gene: TRBD1; clone size: .; J gene: TRBJ1-1
CDR3 protein: CASSVQGAGNSSPLHF; CDR3 DNA: TGTGCCAGCAGTGTACAGGGGGCAGGGAATAGTTCACCCCTCCACTTT; V gene: TRBV6-1; D gene: TRBD1; clone size: .; J gene: TRBJ1-6
CDR3 protein: CASSGAGAAMNTEAFF; CDR3 DNA: TGTGCCAGCAGTGGGGCAGGGGCTGCGATGAACACTGAAGCTTTCTTT; V gene: TRBV6-1; D gene: .; clone size: .; J gene: TRBJ1-1
CDR3 protein: CASSPRVVAGGRGETQYF; CDR3 DNA: TGTGCCAGCAGCCCAAGGGTGGTAGCGGGGGGGCGAGGAGAGACCCAGTACTTC; V gene: TRBV7-2; D gene: TRBD2; clone size: .; J gene: TRBJ2-5
CDR3 protein: CASSSLPLAGRLSYNEQFF; CDR3 DNA: TGCGCCAGCAGCTCACTCCCATTAGCGGGGCGGCTCTCCTACAATGAGCAGTTCTTC; V gene: TRBV5-1; D gene: TRBD2; clone size: .; J gene: TRBJ2-1
CDR3 protein: CASSLAGGLLGNTEAFF; CDR3 DNA: TGTGCCAGCAGCTTAGCGGGGGGTTTGTTGGGAAACACTGAAGCTTTCTTT; V gene: TRBV7-9; D gene: .; clone size: .; J gene: TRBJ1-1
CDR3 protein: CASSYLSREQFF; CDR3 DNA: TGTGCCAGCAGTTACTTATCCCGGGAGCAGTTCTTC; V gene: TRBV6-2/TRBV6-3; D gene: .; clone size: .; J gene: TRBJ2-1
CDR3 protein: CSVRQKNTGELFF; CDR3 DNA: TGCAGCGTTCGACAGAAGAACACCGGGGAGCTGTTTTTT; V gene: TRBV29-1; D gene: .; clone size: few; J gene: TRBJ2-2
CDR3 protein: CASSSLGLGDTEAFF; CDR3 DNA: TGTGCCAGCAGTTCCCTAGGGCTAGGGGACACTGAAGCTTTCTTT; V gene: TRBV28; D gene: .; clone size: .; J gene: TRBJ1-1
CDR3 protein: CASSFSGTGDYEQYF; CDR3 DNA: TGTGCCAGCAGTTTCTCCGGGACAGGGGACTACGAGCAGTACTTC; V gene: TRBV27; D gene: TRBD1; clone size: .; J gene: TRBJ2-7
CDR3 protein: CASGQGSSNQPQHF; CDR3 DNA: TGTGCTAGTGGCCAGGGGTCGAGCAATCAGCCCCAGCATTTT; V gene: TRBV12-5; D gene: .; clone size: once; J gene: TRBJ1-5
CDR3 protein: CASSLMGAKAKNIQYF; CDR3 DNA: TGTGCCAGCAGCTTAATGGGGGCGAAAGCCAAAAACATTCAGTACTTC; V gene: TRBV5-6; D gene: .; clone size: .; J gene: TRBJ2-4
CDR3 protein: CASRTVNYGYTF; CDR3 DNA: TGTGCCAGCAGAACAGTTAACTATGGCTACACCTTC; V gene: TRBV12-3/TRBV12-4; D gene: .; clone size: .; J gene: TRBJ1-2
CDR3 protein: CASSLRSGANVLTF; CDR3 DNA: TGCGCCAGCAGCTTGCGTTCTGGGGCCAACGTCCTGACTTTC; V gene: TRBV5-1; D gene: .; clone size: .; J gene: TRBJ2-6
CDR3 protein: CASSPRAGELVGEAFF; CDR3 DNA: TGTGCCAGCTCACCAAGGGCGGGGGAGTTGGTAGGTGAAGCTTTCTTT; V gene: TRBV18; D gene: .; clone size: .; J gene: TRBJ1-1
CDR3 protein: CASSQGTRGNTEAFF; CDR3 DNA: TGTGCCAGCAGCCAAGGAACCAGGGGGAACACTGAAGCTTTCTTT; V gene: TRBV14; D gene: .; clone size: .; J gene: TRBJ1-1
CDR3 protein: CASSSYSGGQRGGYTF; CDR3 DNA: TGTGCCAGCAGCTCCTACAGCGGGGGGCAAAGGGGTGGCTACACCTTC; V gene: TRBV7-2; D gene: .; clone size: .; J gene: TRBJ1-2
CDR3 protein: CATSRLGGAGDYGYTF; CDR3 DNA: TGTGCCACCAGTAGACTGGGGGGGGCAGGTGACTATGGCTACACCTTC; V gene: TRBV15; D gene: .; clone size: .; J gene: TRBJ1-2
CDR3 protein: CASSYGRGPALNIQYF; CDR3 DNA: TGTGCCAGCAGTTACGGAAGGGGGCCAGCCTTAAACATTCAGTACTTC; V gene: TRBV6-6; D gene: TRBD1; clone size: .; J gene: TRBJ2-4
CDR3 protein: CASSLYTGWNTEAFF; CDR3 DNA: TGCGCCAGCAGCTTGTATACAGGGTGGAACACTGAAGCTTTCTTT; V gene: TRBV5-1; D gene: .; clone size: .; J gene: TRBJ1-1
CDR3 protein: CASSWRGREGYTF; CDR3 DNA: TGTGCCAGCAGTTGGAGGGGGAGGGAAGGCTACACCTTC; V gene: TRBV27; D gene: .; clone size: .; J gene: TRBJ1-2
CDR3 protein: CASGDSANSPLHF; CDR3 DNA: TGTGCCAGCGGGGACAGTGCTAATTCACCCCTCCACTTT; V gene: TRBV7-3; D gene: TRBD1; clone size: .; J gene: TRBJ1-6
CDR3 protein: CAISESSGGANHRTDTQYF; CDR3 DNA: TGTGCCATCAGTGAGAGTAGCGGGGGGGCCAACCATCGCACAGATACGCAGTATTTT; V gene: TRBV10-3; D gene: TRBD2; clone size: .; J gene: TRBJ2-3
CDR3 protein: CASSPFSPGQGGSPLHF; CDR3 DNA: TGTGCCAGCTCACCATTTTCTCCGGGACAGGGCGGTTCACCCCTCCACTTT; V gene: TRBV18; D gene: TRBD1; clone size: .; J gene: TRBJ1-6
CDR3 protein: CASSEGSGTGYEQYF; CDR3 DNA: TGTGCCAGCAGTGAAGGTAGTGGGACAGGCTACGAGCAGTACTTC; V gene: TRBV6-1; D gene: TRBD1; clone size: .; J gene: TRBJ2-7
CDR3 protein: CASSLWRGGDTQYF; CDR3 DNA: TGTGCCAGCAGTTTATGGAGGGGGGGAGATACGCAGTATTTT; V gene: TRBV27; D gene: .; clone size: .; J gene: TRBJ2-3
CDR3 protein: CASTDSGTGYSNQPQHF; CDR3 DNA: TGTGCCAGTACCGATTCCGGGACAGGATATAGCAATCAGCCCCAGCATTTT; V gene: TRBV19; D gene: TRBD1; clone size: .; J gene: TRBJ1-5